A selection of T cell receptor beta chains follows, all from one sample in a study of shared clonotypes between healthy human individuals. The repertoire was sequenced with immunoSEQ multiplex PCR; TCRdb's copy has only in-frame clones and lacks some. The profile shows roughly 1,500,000 clones, approximately 98.5% of them singletons. Sequenced sample: naive CD4+ T cells sorted from blood. The source of these receptors is a man younger than 45 in good health. Both conserved end residues are part of each CDR3. The D gene is left open where the match is weak. Size is stated for part of the rows, as once, few or many counts, or as a class when the clone is expanded.

clone_size d_call j_call v_call cdr3_aa cdr3_nt
NA NA TRBJ2-5 TRBV29-1 CSVVPGDFQETQYF TGCAGCGTTGTTCCGGGGGACTTCCAAGAGACCCAGTACTTC
NA TRBD1 TRBJ2-5 TRBV5-1 CASSAGQGRNQETQYF TGCGCCAGCAGTGCTGGACAGGGCCGTAATCAAGAGACCCAGTACTTC
NA NA TRBJ1-3 TRBV5-6 CASGNYNLRSGNTIYF TGTGCCAGCGGCAACTATAACTTGCGCTCTGGAAACACCATATATTTT
NA NA TRBJ2-1 TRBV27 CASSRIAPSSGYSYNEQFF TGTGCCAGCAGCCGTATTGCCCCCTCTTCAGGGTATTCCTACAATGAGCAGTTCTTC
NA TRBD1 TRBJ1-1 TRBV14 CASSRFRQGSTEAFF TGTGCCAGCAGCCGATTCCGACAGGGATCCACTGAAGCTTTCTTT
NA NA TRBJ2-7 TRBV4-1 CASSQVADSYEQYF TGCGCCAGCAGCCAAGTAGCGGACAGCTACGAGCAGTACTTC
NA NA TRBJ2-2 TRBV15 CATSREMTGELFF TGTGCCACCAGCAGAGAAATGACCGGGGAGCTGTTTTTT
NA TRBD1 TRBJ1-4 TRBV5-1 CASSLATFRDREGLRLFF TGCGCCAGCAGCTTGGCCACTTTCCGGGACAGAGAAGGGCTGCGGCTGTTTTTT
once NA TRBJ2-7 TRBV5-1 CASSRQEYEQYF TGCGCCAGCAGTCGGCAGGAGTACGAGCAGTACTTC
NA TRBD1 TRBJ2-2 TRBV5-4 CASSLGTGNTGELFF TGTGCCAGCAGCTTGGGGACAGGTAACACCGGGGAGCTGTTTTTT
NA TRBD1 TRBJ1-1 TRBV5-1 CASSQGDREKVTEAFF TGCGCCAGCAGCCAGGGGGACAGGGAGAAGGTCACTGAAGCTTTCTTT
NA NA TRBJ2-1 TRBV10-1 CASSEEGFYNEQFF TGCGCCAGCAGTGAGGAGGGCTTCTACAATGAGCAGTTCTTC
NA NA TRBJ2-7 TRBV7-2 CASSLFGGAPEQYF TGTGCCAGCAGCTTATTCGGCGGGGCGCCCGAGCAGTACTTC
NA NA TRBJ2-5 TRBV9 CASSPRGPQETQYF TGTGCCAGCAGCCCCCGGGGACCTCAAGAGACCCAGTACTTC
NA TRBD1 TRBJ2-7 TRBV28 CASSLFGGQIYEQYF TGTGCCAGCAGTTTATTTGGGGGACAGATCTACGAGCAGTACTTC
once NA TRBJ2-7 TRBV30 CAWGSHEQYF TGTGCCTGGGGTAGTCACGAGCAGTACTTC
NA NA TRBJ2-3 TRBV5-5 CASSWRVAGRSTDTQYF TGTGCCAGCAGCTGGAGGGTGGCGGGGCGGAGCACAGATACGCAGTATTTT
NA TRBD1 TRBJ2-2 TRBV5-1 CASGPGQGAGELFF TGCGCCAGCGGGCCGGGACAGGGGGCCGGGGAGCTGTTTTTT
NA TRBD2 TRBJ2-3 TRBV11-2 CASSFYSGLAIDTQYF TGTGCCAGCAGCTTCTATTCGGGACTAGCGATAGATACGCAGTATTTT
NA NA TRBJ1-2 TRBV11-2 CASSLASPTGPGGYGYTF TGTGCCAGCAGCTTAGCCTCTCCCACAGGGCCTGGAGGCTATGGCTACACCTTC
NA NA TRBJ2-1 TRBV9 CASSVEGTRHNEQFF TGTGCCAGCAGCGTAGAGGGCACGAGACACAATGAGCAGTTCTTC
NA NA TRBJ2-3 TRBV9 CASSPRRASTDTQYF TGTGCCAGCAGCCCTCGGCGGGCTAGCACAGATACGCAGTATTTT
NA NA TRBJ1-5 TRBV27 CASSPRGRNQPQHF TGTGCCAGCAGCCCCCGGGGCCGCAATCAGCCCCAGCATTTT
few NA TRBJ2-5 TRBV5-1 CASSLAVEETQYF TGCGCCAGCAGCTTGGCGGTGGAAGAGACCCAGTACTTC
NA NA TRBJ1-5 TRBV6-6 CATATRELPGPQHF TGTGCCACGGCGACCCGAGAACTACCCGGGCCCCAGCATTTT
NA NA TRBJ2-5 TRBV6-5 CASSYSFRGGTQYF TGTGCCAGCAGTTACTCGTTCCGGGGAGGGACCCAGTACTTC
NA NA TRBJ1-5 TRBV7-9 CASSPDRREQPQHF TGTGCCAGCAGCCCTGACCGCCGGGAGCAGCCCCAGCATTTT
NA TRBD1 TRBJ1-5 TRBV7-9 CASSSSGTGGYQPQHF TGTGCCAGCAGCTCGAGTGGGACAGGGGGATATCAGCCCCAGCATTTT
NA TRBD1 TRBJ2-1 TRBV11-2 CASSLGRGTGVINEQFF TGTGCCAGCAGCTTAGGCCGAGGGACAGGGGTGATCAATGAGCAGTTCTTC
once NA TRBJ2-7 TRBV5-4 CASSPQEVSGNREQYF TGTGCCAGCAGCCCCCAAGAGGTTTCGGGGAATAGGGAGCAGTACTTC
once NA TRBJ2-1 TRBV7-7 CASSLPGSNEQFF TGTGCTAGCAGCCTCCCCGGCAGCAATGAGCAGTTCTTC
once TRBD2 TRBJ2-1 TRBV7-9 CASSLQRDHPKEQFF TGTGCCAGCAGCTTACAGCGGGACCATCCTAAGGAGCAGTTCTTC
NA TRBD1 TRBJ1-1 TRBV6-5 CASSYSWTGAGTEAFF TGTGCCAGCAGTTACTCTTGGACAGGGGCAGGCACTGAAGCTTTCTTT
NA TRBD2 TRBJ2-1 TRBV7-9 CASSPALGRGRDNEQFF TGTGCCAGCAGCCCGGCCCTCGGGAGGGGACGGGACAATGAGCAGTTCTTC
NA NA TRBJ2-5 TRBV27 CASSLSTRPPQETQYF TGTGCCAGCAGTCTTTCGACTCGGCCTCCCCAAGAGACCCAGTACTTC
NA NA TRBJ1-2 TRBV27 CASSSGRFYGYTF TGTGCCAGCAGTTCCGGACGATTCTATGGCTACACCTTC
NA TRBD2 TRBJ2-1 TRBV27 CASSFSGGNNEQFF TGTGCCAGCAGTTTTAGCGGGGGAAACAATGAGCAGTTCTTC
NA TRBD1 TRBJ2-7 TRBV30 CAGGRRTGSAGKAHEQYF TGTGCCGGAGGGAGAAGGACAGGGTCGGCGGGGAAGGCCCACGAGCAGTACTTC
NA TRBD1 TRBJ2-2 TRBV5-1 CASSLRTGGSNTGELFF TGCGCCAGCAGCTTACGGACAGGGGGGTCGAACACCGGGGAGCTGTTTTTT
NA TRBD2 TRBJ2-1 TRBV9 CASSAASGSYDNEQFF TGTGCCAGCAGCGCCGCTAGCGGGAGCTACGACAATGAGCAGTTCTTC
NA NA TRBJ2-1 TRBV7-2 CASSLVVSSYNEQFF TGTGCCAGCAGCTTAGTTGTCTCCTCCTACAATGAGCAGTTCTTC
NA NA TRBJ2-3 TRBV19 CASSRGRSESTDTQYF TGTGCCAGTAGTAGAGGACGGAGTGAAAGCACAGATACGCAGTATTTT
NA TRBD1 TRBJ1-3 TRBV7-6 CASSLAVDRAGNTIYF TGTGCCAGCAGCTTAGCTGTCGACAGGGCGGGAAACACCATATATTTT
NA NA TRBJ2-7 TRBV18 CASSPPVGGARLEQYF TGTGCCAGCTCACCACCGGTTGGGGGGGCGAGACTCGAGCAGTACTTC
NA NA TRBJ2-3 TRBV5-1 CASNRGRGGDTQYF TGCGCCAGCAACCGCGGCAGGGGAGGAGATACGCAGTATTTT
NA NA TRBJ2-3 TRBV19 CASSNHETGTDTQYF TGTGCCAGTAGTAACCATGAGACTGGCACAGATACGCAGTATTTT
NA NA TRBJ1-1 TRBV18 CASSPGQYTEAFF TGTGCCAGCTCACCCGGCCAGTACACTGAAGCTTTCTTT